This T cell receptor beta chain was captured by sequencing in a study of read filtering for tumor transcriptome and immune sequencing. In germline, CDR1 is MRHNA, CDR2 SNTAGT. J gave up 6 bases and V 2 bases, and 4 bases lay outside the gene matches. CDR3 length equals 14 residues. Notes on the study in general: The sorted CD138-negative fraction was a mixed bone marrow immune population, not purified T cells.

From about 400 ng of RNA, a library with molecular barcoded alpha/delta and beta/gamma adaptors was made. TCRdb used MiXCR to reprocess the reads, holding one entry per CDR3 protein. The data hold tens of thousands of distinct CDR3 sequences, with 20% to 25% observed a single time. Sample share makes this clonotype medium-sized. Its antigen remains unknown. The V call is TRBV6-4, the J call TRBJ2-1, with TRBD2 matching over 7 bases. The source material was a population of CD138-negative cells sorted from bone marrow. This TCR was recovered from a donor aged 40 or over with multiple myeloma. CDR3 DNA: TGTGCCAGCAGTGACGGGACGGGGGGCAATGAGCAGTTCTTC. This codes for CASSDGTGGNEQFF.